This record concerns one T cell receptor (beta chain) sequence. TCRdb's copy holds only in-frame clones and misses some; the assay was immunoSEQ multiplex PCR. The data show some 220,000 clones, 70% to 90% seen once. The sample originates from a study of blood T cell repertoires in COVID-19. Study-wide background: Researchers got acute and convalescent COVID-19 samples from the United States, Italy and Spain.

This CDR3 spans 13 amino acids. Germline CDR1 and CDR2: SGHTA and FQGTGA. V shed 6 bases and J 5 bases; nucleotides not matched to a gene: 4. Sequenced: peripheral blood. This chain links TRBV7-3 with TRBJ2-7; 10 positions match TRBD1. The receptor was isolated from a human donor in a cohort sampled during active COVID-19. CDR3 amino acids: CASRDDRGHEQYF. In nucleotides, the CDR3 is TGTGCCAGCAGAGATGACAGGGGGCACGAGCAGTACTTC.